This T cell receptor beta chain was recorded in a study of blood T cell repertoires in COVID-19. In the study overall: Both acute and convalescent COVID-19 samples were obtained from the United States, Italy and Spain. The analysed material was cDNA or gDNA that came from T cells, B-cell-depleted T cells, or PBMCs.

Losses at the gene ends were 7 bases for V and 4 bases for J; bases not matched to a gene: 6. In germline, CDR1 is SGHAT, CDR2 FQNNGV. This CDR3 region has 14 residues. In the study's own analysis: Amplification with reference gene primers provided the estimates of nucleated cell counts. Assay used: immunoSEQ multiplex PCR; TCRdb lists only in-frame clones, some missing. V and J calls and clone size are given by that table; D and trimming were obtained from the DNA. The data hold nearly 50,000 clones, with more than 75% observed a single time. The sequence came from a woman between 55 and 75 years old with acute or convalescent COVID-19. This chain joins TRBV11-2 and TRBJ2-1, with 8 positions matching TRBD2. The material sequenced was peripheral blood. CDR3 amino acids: CASNRVAGYNEQFF. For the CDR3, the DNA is TGTGCCAGCAATCGGGTAGCGGGGTACAATGAGCAGTTCTTC.